This TCR beta chain was identified in a study of cytomegalovirus exposure and HLA in healthy donors. Trimming pared 5 bases from V and 6 bases from J, leaving 14 bases between. The germline gives CDR1 SGHTA, CDR2 FQGTGA. The CDR3 covers 14 residues. PCR amplification relied on 60 Vbeta primers (plus 13 Jbeta primers). Libraries were prepared by immunoSEQ multiplex PCR; TCRdb keeps only in-frame clonotypes and omits some of them. This sample yields under 200,000 clones, of which around 75% are seen a single time; over 4% belongs to the top ten. The source material was PBMCs. The TCR originated in a male donor in good health and CMV-seronegative. The chain carries TRBV7-3 and TRBJ2-1; D gene unclear. The CDR3 loop reads CASSPLLRSNEQFF. For the CDR3, the DNA is TGTGCCAGCAGCCCTCTGCTCCGGAGCAATGAGCAGTTCTTC.